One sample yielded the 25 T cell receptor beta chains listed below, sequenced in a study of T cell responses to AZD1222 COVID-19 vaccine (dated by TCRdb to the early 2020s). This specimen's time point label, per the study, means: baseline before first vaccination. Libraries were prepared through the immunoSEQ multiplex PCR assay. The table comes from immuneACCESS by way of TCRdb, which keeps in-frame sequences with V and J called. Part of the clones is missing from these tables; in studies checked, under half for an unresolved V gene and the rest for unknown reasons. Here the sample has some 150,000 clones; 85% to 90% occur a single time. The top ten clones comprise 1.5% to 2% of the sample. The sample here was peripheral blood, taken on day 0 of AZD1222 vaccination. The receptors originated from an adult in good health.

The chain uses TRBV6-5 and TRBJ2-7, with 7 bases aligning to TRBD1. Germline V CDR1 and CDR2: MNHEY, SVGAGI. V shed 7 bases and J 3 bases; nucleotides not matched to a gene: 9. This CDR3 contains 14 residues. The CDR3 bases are TGTGCCAGCACCCCGACGTGGGACAGCTACGAGCAGTACTTC. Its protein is CASTPTWDSYEQYF.

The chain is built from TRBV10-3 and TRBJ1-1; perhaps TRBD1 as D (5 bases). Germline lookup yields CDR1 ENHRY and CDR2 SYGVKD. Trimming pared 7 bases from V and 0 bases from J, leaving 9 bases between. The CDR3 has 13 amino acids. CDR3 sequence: CAIKAGLNTEAFF. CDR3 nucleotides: TGTGCCATCAAAGCAGGGTTGAACACTGAAGCTTTCTTT.

As DNA, the CDR3 is TGTGCCAGCAGCTTAAACGCGCGGGGGGTCACAGATACGCAGTATTTT. Amino acids: CASSLNARGVTDTQYF. The rearrangement uses TRBV7-3 and TRBJ2-3, with 8 bases matching TRBD2. The V segment lost 1 base and the J segment 2 bases; nucleotides outside the gene matches: 5. The CDR3 is 16 residues long. The V gene's germline CDR1 is SGHTA and CDR2 FQGTGA. The whole variable domain, filled in from reference TRBV7-3 and TRBJ2-3, reads GAGVSQTPSNKVTEKGKYVELRCDPISGHTALYWYRQSLGQGPEFLIYFQGTGAADDSGLPNDRFFAVRPEGSVSTLKIQRTERGDSAVYLCASSLNARGVTDTQYFGPGTRLTVL.

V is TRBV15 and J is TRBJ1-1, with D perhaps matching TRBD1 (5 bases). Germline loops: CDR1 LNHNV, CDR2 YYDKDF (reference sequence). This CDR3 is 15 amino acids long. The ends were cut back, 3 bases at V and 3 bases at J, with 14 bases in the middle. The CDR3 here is CATSSWTTRDTEAFF. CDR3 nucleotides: TGTGCCACCAGCAGTTGGACAACTCGGGACACTGAAGCTTTCTTT.

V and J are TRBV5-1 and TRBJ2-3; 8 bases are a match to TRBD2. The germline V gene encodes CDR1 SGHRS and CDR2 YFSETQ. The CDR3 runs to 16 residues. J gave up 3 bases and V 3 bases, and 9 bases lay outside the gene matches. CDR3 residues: CASSYQHTGGTDTQYF. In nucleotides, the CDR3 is TGCGCCAGCAGCTACCAACATACGGGAGGGACAGATACGCAGTATTTT.

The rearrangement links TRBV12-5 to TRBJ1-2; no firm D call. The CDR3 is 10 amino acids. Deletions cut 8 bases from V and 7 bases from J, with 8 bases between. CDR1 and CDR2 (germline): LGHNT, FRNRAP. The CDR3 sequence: CASTESGYTF. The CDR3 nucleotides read TGTGCTAGTACGGAGAGTGGCTACACCTTC.

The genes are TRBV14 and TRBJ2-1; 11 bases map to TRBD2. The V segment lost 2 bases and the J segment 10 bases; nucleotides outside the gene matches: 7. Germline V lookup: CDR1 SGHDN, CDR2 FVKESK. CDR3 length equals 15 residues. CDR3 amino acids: CASSQLAGGPLEQFF. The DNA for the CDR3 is TGTGCCAGCAGCCAATTAGCGGGAGGGCCCCTGGAGCAGTTCTTC.

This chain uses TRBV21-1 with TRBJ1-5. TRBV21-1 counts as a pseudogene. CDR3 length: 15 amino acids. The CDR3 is CASSSPRGKSQPQHF. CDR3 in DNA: TGTGCCAGCAGCTCTCCTCGGGGGAAGTCTCAGCCCCAGCATTTT.

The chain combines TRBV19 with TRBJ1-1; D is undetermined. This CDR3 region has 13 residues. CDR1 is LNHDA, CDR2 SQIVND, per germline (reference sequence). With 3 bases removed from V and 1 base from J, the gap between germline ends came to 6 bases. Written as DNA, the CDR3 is TGTGCCAGTAGTATTGGTCCGAACACTGAAGCTTTCTTT. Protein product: CASSIGPNTEAFF.

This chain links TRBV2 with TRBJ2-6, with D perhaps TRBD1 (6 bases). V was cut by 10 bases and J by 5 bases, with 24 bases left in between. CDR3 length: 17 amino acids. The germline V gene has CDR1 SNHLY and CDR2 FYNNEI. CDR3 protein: CAIQGPNVDFWANVLTF. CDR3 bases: TGTGCCATCCAGGGGCCAAACGTGGACTTCTGGGCCAACGTCCTGACTTTC.

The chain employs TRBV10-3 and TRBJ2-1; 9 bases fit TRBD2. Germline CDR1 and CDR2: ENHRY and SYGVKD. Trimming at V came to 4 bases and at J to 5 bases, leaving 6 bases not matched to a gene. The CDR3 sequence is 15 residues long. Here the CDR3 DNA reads TGTGCCATCAGTGCCTCTAGCGGGAATCACAATGAGCAGTTCTTC. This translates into CAISASSGNHNEQFF.

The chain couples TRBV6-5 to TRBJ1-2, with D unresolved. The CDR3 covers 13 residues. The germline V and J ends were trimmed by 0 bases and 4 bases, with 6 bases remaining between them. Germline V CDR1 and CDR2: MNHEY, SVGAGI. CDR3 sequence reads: CASSYSFGYGYTF. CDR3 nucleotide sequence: TGTGCCAGCAGTTACTCGTTCGGCTATGGCTACACCTTC.

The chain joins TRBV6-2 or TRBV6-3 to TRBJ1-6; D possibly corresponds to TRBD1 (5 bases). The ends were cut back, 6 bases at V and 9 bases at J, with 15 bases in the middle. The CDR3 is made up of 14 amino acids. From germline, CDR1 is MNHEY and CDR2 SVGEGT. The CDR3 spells CASSRPLRGSPLHF. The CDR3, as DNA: TGTGCCAGCAGCCGGCCCTTAAGGGGTTCACCCCTCCACTTT.

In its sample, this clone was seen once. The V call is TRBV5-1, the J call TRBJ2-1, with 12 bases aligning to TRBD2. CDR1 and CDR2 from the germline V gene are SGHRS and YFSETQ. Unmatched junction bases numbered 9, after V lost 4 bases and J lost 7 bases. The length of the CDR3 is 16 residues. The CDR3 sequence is CASSEMTSGRTNEQFF. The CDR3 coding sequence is TGCGCCAGCAGCGAGATGACTAGCGGGAGAACTAATGAGCAGTTCTTC.

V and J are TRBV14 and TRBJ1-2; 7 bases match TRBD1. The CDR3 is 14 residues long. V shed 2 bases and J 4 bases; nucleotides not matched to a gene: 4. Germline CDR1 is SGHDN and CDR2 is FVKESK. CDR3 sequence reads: CASSQRQGPYGYTF. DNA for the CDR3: TGTGCCAGCAGCCAACGACAGGGTCCCTATGGCTACACCTTC.

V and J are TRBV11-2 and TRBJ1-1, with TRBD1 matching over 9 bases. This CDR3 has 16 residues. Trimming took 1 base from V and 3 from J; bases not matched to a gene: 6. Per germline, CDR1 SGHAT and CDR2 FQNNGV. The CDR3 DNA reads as TGTGCCAGCAGCTTAGGGCCACAGGGGGCGGACACTGAAGCTTTCTTT. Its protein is CASSLGPQGADTEAFF. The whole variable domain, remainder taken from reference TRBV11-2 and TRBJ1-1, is EAGVAQSPRYKIIEKRQSVAFWCNPISGHATLYWYQQILGQGPKLLIQFQNNGVVDDSQLPKDRFSAERLKGVDSTLKIQPAKLEDSAVYLCASSLGPQGADTEAFFGQGTRLTVV.

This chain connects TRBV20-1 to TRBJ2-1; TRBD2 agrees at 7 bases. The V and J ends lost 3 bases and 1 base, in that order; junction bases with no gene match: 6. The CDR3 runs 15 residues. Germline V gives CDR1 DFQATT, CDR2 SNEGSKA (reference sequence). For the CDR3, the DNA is TGCAGTGCTAGTAGCGGGCAATTTTCCTACAATGAGCAGTTCTTC. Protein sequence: CSASSGQFSYNEQFF.

The CDR3 coding sequence is TGTGCCAGCAATGAGAGGGCAACAGGAAACACCATATATTTT. This sequence encodes CASNERATGNTIYF. The V and J genes are TRBV28 and TRBJ1-3; D is uncertain. The length of the CDR3 is 14 residues. The germline CDR1 and CDR2 sequences are MDHEN and SYDVKM. V was clipped by 7 bases and J by 4 bases, with 14 bases between them.

The CDR3 spells CASSAQPRAGVTADTQYF. The CDR3 nucleotides read TGTGCCAGCAGCGCTCAACCCCGGGCGGGGGTCACAGCAGATACGCAGTATTTT. This sequence joins TRBV9 and TRBJ2-3, with TRBD2 matching over 7 bases. V lost 3 bases and J lost 4; bases outside the gene matches: 17. This CDR3 spans 18 amino acids. Germline lookup yields CDR1 SGDLS and CDR2 YYNGEE.

The CDR3 sequence is CASSLDSGVGGNTIYF. CDR3 nucleotide sequence: TGCGCCAGCAGCTTGGACTCCGGGGTGGGTGGAAACACCATATATTTT. The chain has TRBV5-1 and TRBJ1-3, with D unclear. CDR1 is SGHRS and CDR2 is YFSETQ in the germline V gene. Trimming removed 0 bases from V and 3 bases from J, with 13 bases in between. The CDR3 runs 16 residues.

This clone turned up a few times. The CDR3 DNA reads TGTGCCAGCAGCCCCGAGGCTAGCAATCAGCCCCAGCATTTT. Translating it yields CASSPEASNQPQHF. The genes are TRBV7-8 and TRBJ1-5; D is unresolved. The germline V gene has CDR1 SGHVS and CDR2 FQNEAQ. There are 14 residues in the CDR3. The germline V and J ends were trimmed by 5 bases and 0 bases, with 8 bases remaining between them.

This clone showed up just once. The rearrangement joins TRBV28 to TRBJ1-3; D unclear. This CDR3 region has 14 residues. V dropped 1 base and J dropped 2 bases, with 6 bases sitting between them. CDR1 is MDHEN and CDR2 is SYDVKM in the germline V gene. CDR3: CASSLFAPGNTIYF. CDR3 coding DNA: TGTGCCAGCAGTTTATTCGCCCCTGGAAACACCATATATTTT.

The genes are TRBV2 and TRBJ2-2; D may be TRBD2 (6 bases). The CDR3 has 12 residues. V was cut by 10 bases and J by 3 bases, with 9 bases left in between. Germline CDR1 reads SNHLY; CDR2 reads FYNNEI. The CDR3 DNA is TGTGCCACACAGCGGGACACCGGGGAGCTGTTTTTT. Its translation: CATQRDTGELFF.

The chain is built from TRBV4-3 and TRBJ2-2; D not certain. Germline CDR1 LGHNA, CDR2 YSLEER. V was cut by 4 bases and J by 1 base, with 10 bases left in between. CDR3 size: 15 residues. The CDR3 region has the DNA TGCGCCAGCAGCCGGCAGTCTGGGAACACCGGGGAGCTGTTTTTT. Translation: CASSRQSGNTGELFF.

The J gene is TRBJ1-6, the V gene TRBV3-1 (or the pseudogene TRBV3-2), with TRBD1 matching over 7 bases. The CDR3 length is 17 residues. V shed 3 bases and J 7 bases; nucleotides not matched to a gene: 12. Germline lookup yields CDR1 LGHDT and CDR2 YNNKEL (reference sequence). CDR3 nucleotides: TGTGCCAGCAGCCACACAGGCAGGGGGAACGTGAATTCACCCCTCCACTTT. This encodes CASSHTGRGNVNSPLHF.